The sequence of this TCR beta chain was determined in a study of T cell repertoires in cytomegalovirus infection (dated by TCRdb to the late 2010s). For context, the study as a whole: Donor HLA type was relevant to the analysis, because carriage of CMV infection together with the matching HLA type was indicated by public TCR beta signatures. The paper as a whole reports these results and caveats: The ex vivo response was dominated by HLA-C-restricted CMV-specific TCR beta clonotypes, and the single most frequent clonotype in two of eight donors was supplied by these HLA-C-restricted clonotypes. Cumulative frequency of public TCR beta family members discriminated carriers of CMV infection plus the relevant HLA type in this cohort and an independent roughly 320-donor cohort.

V is pruned by 1 base and J by 0 bases, leaving 10 bases of the junction without a gene match. The germline V gene gives CDR1 as LGHNT and CDR2 as FRNRAP. Measured from the cysteine to the phenylalanine, the CDR3 is 21 residues long. Of the read, only the CDR3 DNA is kept; its 63 bases are in frame from base 1. The sample was run on an Illumina HiSeq 1500. TCRdb itself trimmed the public reads at Q25 with fastp, ran MiXCR and retained productive beta chains. Each CDR3 protein gets just one entry, which takes the most common genes and DNA from the rows behind it. Present in this sample are approximately 700,000 distinct CDR3 sequences, 35% of which were seen just once. The leading ten clones occupy around 2.8% of the sample. As concerns this clonotype: The target of this receptor is not known. Base quality data are lacking; no much larger clone is found one base away.

The specimen was PBMCs. In this chain, TRBV12-5 is recombined with TRBJ2-1, and 15 bases in between align with TRBD2. The sequence was obtained from a human donor in good health (CMV status not recorded). Some clones in this sample may be carry-over from other donors' samples. The CDR3 corresponds to CASGLESGLAGGLSSYNEQFF. Here is the DNA: TGTGCTAGTGGTTTGGAATCGGGACTAGCGGGGGGCCTGAGCTCCTACAATGAGCAGTTCTTC.